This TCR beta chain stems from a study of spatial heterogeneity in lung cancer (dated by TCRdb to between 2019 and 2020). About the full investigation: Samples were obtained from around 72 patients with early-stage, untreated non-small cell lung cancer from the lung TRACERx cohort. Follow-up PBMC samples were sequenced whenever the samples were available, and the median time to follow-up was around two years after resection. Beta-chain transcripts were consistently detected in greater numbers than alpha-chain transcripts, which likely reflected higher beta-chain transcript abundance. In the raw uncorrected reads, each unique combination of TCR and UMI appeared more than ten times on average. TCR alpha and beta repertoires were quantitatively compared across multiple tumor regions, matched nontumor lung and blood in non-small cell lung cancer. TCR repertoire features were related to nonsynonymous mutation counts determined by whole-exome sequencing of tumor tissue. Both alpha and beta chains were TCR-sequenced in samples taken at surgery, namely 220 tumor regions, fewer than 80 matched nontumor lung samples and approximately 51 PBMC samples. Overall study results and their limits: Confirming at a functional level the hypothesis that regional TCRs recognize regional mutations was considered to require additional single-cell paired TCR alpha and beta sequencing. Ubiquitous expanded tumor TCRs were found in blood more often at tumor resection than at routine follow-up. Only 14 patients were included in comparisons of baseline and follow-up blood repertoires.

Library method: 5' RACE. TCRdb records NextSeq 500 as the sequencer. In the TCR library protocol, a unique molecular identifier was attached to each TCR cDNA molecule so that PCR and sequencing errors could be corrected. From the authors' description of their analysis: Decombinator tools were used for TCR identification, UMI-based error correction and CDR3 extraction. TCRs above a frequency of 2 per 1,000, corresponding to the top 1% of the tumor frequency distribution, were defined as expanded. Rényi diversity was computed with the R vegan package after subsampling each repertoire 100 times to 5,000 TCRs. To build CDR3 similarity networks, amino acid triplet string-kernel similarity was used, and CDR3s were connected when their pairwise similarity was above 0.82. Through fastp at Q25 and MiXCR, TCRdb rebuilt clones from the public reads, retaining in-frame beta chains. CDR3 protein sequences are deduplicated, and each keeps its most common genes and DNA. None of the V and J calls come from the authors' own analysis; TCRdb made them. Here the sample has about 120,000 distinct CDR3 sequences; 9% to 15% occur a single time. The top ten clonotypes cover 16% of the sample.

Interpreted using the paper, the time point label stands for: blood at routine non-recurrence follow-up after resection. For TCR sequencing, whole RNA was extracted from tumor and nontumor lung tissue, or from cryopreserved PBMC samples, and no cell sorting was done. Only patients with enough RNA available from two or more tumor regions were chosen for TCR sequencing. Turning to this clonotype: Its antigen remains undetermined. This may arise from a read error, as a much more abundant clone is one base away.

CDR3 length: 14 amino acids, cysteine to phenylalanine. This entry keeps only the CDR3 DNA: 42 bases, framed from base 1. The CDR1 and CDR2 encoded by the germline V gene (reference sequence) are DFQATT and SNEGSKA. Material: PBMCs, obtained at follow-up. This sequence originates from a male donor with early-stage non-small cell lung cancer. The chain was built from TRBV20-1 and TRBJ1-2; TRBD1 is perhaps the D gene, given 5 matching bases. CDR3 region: CSARRQSLSYDYTF. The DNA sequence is TGCAGTGCTAGACGACAGTCACTAAGCTATGACTACACCTTC.